The following is a T cell receptor beta chain sequence with its context. These data come from a study of OX40 agonist ivuxolimab in advanced cancers. J lost 4 bases, V lost 6 bases, and 6 bases had no gene match. CDR1 and CDR2 from the germline V gene are KGHSH and LQKENI. This CDR3 spans 15 amino acids. Data came from immunoSEQ multiplex PCR; TCRdb stores just in-frame clones and leaves some out. Here the sample spans tens of thousands of clones, around 86% being singletons. This chain links TRBV18 with TRBJ2-1, with 10 bases matching TRBD2. This TCR came from an adult with an advanced solid tumor such as melanoma, head and neck, liver or kidney cancer. The material was CD4+ or CD8+ T cells sorted from blood, obtained in a trial of the OX40 agonist ivuxolimab. The CDR3: CASSLGLATYNEQFF. CDR3 nucleotide sequence: TGTGCCAGCTCCCTGGGACTAGCGACATACAATGAGCAGTTCTTC. The whole variable domain, remainder taken from reference TRBV18 and TRBJ2-1, is NAGVMQNPRHLVRRRGQEARLRCSPMKGHSHVYWYRQLPEEGLKFMVYLQKENIIDESGMPKERFSAEFPKEGPSILRIQQVVRGDSAAYFCASSLGLATYNEQFFGPGTRLTVL.